This TCR beta chain was identified in a study of blood T cell repertoires in COVID-19. On the study more broadly: T cells, B-cell-depleted T cells, or PBMCs supplied cDNA or gDNA.

In the authors' workflow: Amplification with reference gene primers provided the estimates of nucleated cell counts. The repertoire was sequenced with immunoSEQ multiplex PCR; TCRdb's copy has only in-frame clones and lacks some. From that table come the V and J calls and clone size; the DNA was used to work out D and trimming. The sample shows about 88,000 clones, around 90% of them seen only once. The CDR3 has 15 amino acids. Germline lookup yields CDR1 ENHRY and CDR2 SYGVKD. V lost 2 bases and J lost 4; bases outside the gene matches: 0. The receptor comes from a male donor with acute or convalescent COVID-19. Specimen: peripheral blood. V gene TRBV10-3 combines with J gene TRBJ1-6, with TRBD1 matching over 9 bases. The CDR3 sequence: CAISEGQGYNSPLHF. The CDR3 region has the DNA TGTGCCATCAGTGAGGGACAGGGGTATAATTCACCCCTCCACTTT.